This TCR beta chain was obtained from a study of blood T cells in healthy people across ages. Study overall: Template switching caught about one barcoded beta molecule for each two T cells. Whole-study results and caveats: Donor CMV status, an unknown factor, possibly confounded changes in expanded clonotypes.

A few counts support this clonotype. Its antigen remains unknown. With a J-beta primer mix and a sample-barcoded 5' primer, a second PCR ran about 7 to 12 cycles. Each cDNA molecule, via a template-switch adaptor with 12 random nucleotides, was tagged. TCRdb processed the 5' RACE reads anew with MiXCR; each CDR3 protein has one entry. The table includes 550,000 to 750,000 distinct CDR3 sequences, approximately 21% detected once. Germline CDR1 is SGHDT and CDR2 is YYEEEE. The CDR3 totals 16 residues. The trim removed 4 bases at V and 6 bases at J, leaving 7 bases unmatched. The sequenced material came from blood. This chain connects TRBV5-6 to TRBJ2-2; 12 bases match TRBD2. The source of this sequence is an older man in good health. CDR3 DNA: TGTGCCAGCAGCAAGGCCCTAGCGGGAGGGTCCGGGGAGCTGTTTTTT. Its translation is CASSKALAGGSGELFF.